The 25 T cell receptor beta chains listed next were all sequenced from one sample in a study of OX40 agonist ivuxolimab in advanced cancers. Profiled with immunoSEQ multiplex PCR; TCRdb holds only in-frame clones, not every one. The table has 55,000 to 70,000 clones, nearly 90% seen once. The sample in question was CD4+ or CD8+ T cells sorted from blood, obtained in a trial of the OX40 agonist ivuxolimab. Receptor source: an adult with an advanced solid tumor such as melanoma, head and neck, liver or kidney cancer.

The V gene is TRBV18, the J gene TRBJ2-7; 9 nucleotides align to TRBD2. The CDR3 is 15 residues long. J was trimmed by 2 bases and V by 8 bases; bases with no gene match: 10. Germline CDR1 reads KGHSH; CDR2 reads LQKENI. The CDR3 DNA reads as TGTGCCAGCCAATCCAGGCGGGAGGGCCCCTACGAGCAGTACTTC. It yields the protein CASQSRREGPYEQYF.

The chain uses TRBV7-2 and TRBJ1-1, with 9 positions matching TRBD1. V shed 5 bases, J shed 10 bases, and the junction held 5 bases outside the gene matches. This CDR3 region has 12 residues. Germline V lookup: CDR1 SGHTA, CDR2 FQGNSA. CDR3 DNA: TGTGCCAGCAGCCGGGACAGGGAACGAGCTTTCTTT. Translation: CASSRDRERAFF. Combining the CDR3 with reference TRBV7-2 and TRBJ1-1 gives the whole variable domain GAGVSQSPSNKVTEKGKDVELRCDPISGHTALYWYRQSLGQGLEFLIYFQGNSAPDKSGLPSDRFSAERTGGSVSTLTIQRTQQEDSAVYLCASSRDRERAFFGQGTRLTVV.

There are a few counts of this clone. The V gene is TRBV2, the J gene TRBJ1-2, with D possibly TRBD1 on 6 matching bases. This CDR3 spans 15 amino acids. The ends were cut back, 5 bases at V and 5 bases at J, with 18 bases in the middle. CDR1 is SNHLY and CDR2 is FYNNEI in the germline V gene. Here the CDR3 reads CASSSDTGFRYGYTF. As DNA, the CDR3 is TGTGCCAGCAGTTCGGACACAGGGTTTAGGTATGGCTACACCTTC.

Only one count was recorded for this clone. The genes are TRBV5-5 and TRBJ1-2; D gene ambiguous. CDR1 is SGHKS and CDR2 is YYEKEE in the germline V gene (reference sequence). The germline V and J ends were trimmed by 0 bases and 1 base, with 10 bases remaining between them. The CDR3 extends over 15 amino acids. This chain's CDR3 is CASSLGQLNNYGYTF. The CDR3 region has the DNA TGTGCCAGCAGCTTGGGCCAACTAAATAACTATGGCTACACCTTC.

The chain has TRBV7-2 and TRBJ2-5; 7 bases fit TRBD1. V lost 6 bases and J lost 7; bases outside the gene matches: 17. Germline V lookup: CDR1 SGHTA, CDR2 FQGNSA. CDR3 length equals 16 residues. The CDR3 is CASRPPRTGAFVTQYF. For the CDR3, the DNA is TGTGCCAGCAGGCCCCCGAGGACAGGAGCCTTTGTGACCCAGTACTTC.

CDR3 loop: CASSQDSGQGYGYTF. The CDR3 DNA follows: TGCGCCAGCAGCCAAGATTCGGGACAGGGCTATGGCTACACCTTC. The chain couples TRBV4-3 to TRBJ1-2; TRBD1 matches 9 bases. V lost 0 bases, J lost 4 bases, and 3 bases stayed unmatched. CDR3 length: 15 residues. Germline-derived CDR1 and CDR2 are LGHNA and YSLEER.

The CDR3 loop reads CASSLMATNTEAFF. CDR3 bases: TGTGCCAGCAGCTTGATGGCTACGAACACTGAAGCTTTCTTT. V usage is TRBV7-3 and J usage is TRBJ1-1; unclear D gene. V was pared by 3 bases and J by 1 base, with 9 bases between. CDR3 length equals 14 residues. Germline V lookup: CDR1 SGHTA, CDR2 FQGTGA.

J is TRBJ2-5 and V is TRBV28; TRBD2 aligns across 14 bases. This CDR3 has 16 amino acids. Germline values: CDR1 MDHEN, CDR2 SYDVKM. Unmatched junction bases numbered 6, after V lost 5 bases and J lost 4 bases. DNA for the CDR3: TGTGCCAGCAGTCCGGGACTAGCGGGAGCGCTAGAGACCCAGTACTTC. As protein: CASSPGLAGALETQYF.

This sequence joins TRBV9 and TRBJ1-2, with D perhaps matching TRBD1 (5 bases). Between the trimmed V and J ends, which lost 4 bases and 3 bases, there was a span of 13 bases. Germline CDR1 SGDLS, CDR2 YYNGEE. This CDR3 is 14 amino acids long. The CDR3 loop reads CASSPPRGHYGYTF. The CDR3 DNA reads as TGTGCCAGCAGCCCCCCGAGGGGCCACTATGGCTACACCTTC.

This rearrangement joins TRBV5-8 to TRBJ1-2; D gene ambiguous. From germline, CDR1 is SGHTS and CDR2 YDEGEE. CDR3 length equals 13 residues. The ends were cut back, 6 bases at V and 4 bases at J, with 13 bases in the middle. The CDR3 protein is CASTVGTIYGYTF. The CDR3 nucleotides are TGTGCCAGCACCGTGGGTACTATCTATGGCTACACCTTC.

The rearrangement uses TRBV21-1 and TRBJ1-1; the table's D call TRBD1 went unverified against the DNA. TRBV21-1 is described as a pseudogene. CDR3 length equals 13 residues. CDR3 sequence (DNA): TGTGCCAGCAGCAGTACACGGAACACTGAAGCTTTCTTT. Encoded protein: CASSSTRNTEAFF.

The J gene is TRBJ2-3, the V gene TRBV6-1; 7 bases fit TRBD2. The V segment lost 7 bases and the J segment 4 bases; nucleotides outside the gene matches: 11. This CDR3 has 15 residues. CDR1 is MNHNS, CDR2 SASEGT, per germline. This CDR3 reads CASISGGGRPDTQYF. The DNA for the CDR3 is TGTGCCAGCATCTCCGGCGGGGGAAGGCCAGATACGCAGTATTTT.

J is TRBJ1-5 and V is TRBV6-5, with D uncertain. With 6 bases removed from V and 0 bases from J, the gap between germline ends came to 9 bases. This CDR3 has 14 residues. Per germline, CDR1 MNHEY and CDR2 SVGAGI. The DNA for the CDR3 is TGTGCCAGCAGCACAGAGAATAGCAATCAGCCCCAGCATTTT. Amino acid sequence: CASSTENSNQPQHF.

In this sample, this clone turned up once. The rearrangement links TRBV6-5 to TRBJ1-5; D call uncertain. The CDR3 sequence is 15 residues long. Trimming took off 6 bases at V and 0 bases at J, with 12 bases between the two ends. The germline CDR1 and CDR2 sequences are MNHEY and SVGAGI. This chain's CDR3 is CASSRSDYSNQPQHF. CDR3 in DNA: TGTGCCAGCAGCCGTAGCGATTATAGCAATCAGCCCCAGCATTTT.

The V gene is TRBV2, the J gene TRBJ1-2; a weak D match, TRBD1 (5 bases). Deletions cut 2 bases from V and 2 bases from J, with 9 bases between. Germline V gene data show CDR1 as SNHLY and CDR2 as FYNNEI. This CDR3 comprises 14 residues. CDR3 coding DNA: TGTGCCAGCAGTGAACAGGGAAGAAACTATGGCTACACCTTC. The encoded protein is CASSEQGRNYGYTF.

The chain employs TRBV23-1 and TRBJ2-7, with D hard to call. TRBV23-1 is an ORF, and what it does is uncertain. CDR3 size: 17 residues. With 0 bases removed from V and 0 bases from J, the gap between germline ends came to 15 bases. The CDR3 coding sequence is TGCGCCAGCAGTCAATCCCCCCGACGGTCGAGCTCCTACGAGCAGTACTTC. This codes for CASSQSPRRSSSYEQYF.

This chain connects TRBV14 to TRBJ2-1; possible D gene TRBD2, 5 bases. CDR1 SGHDN and CDR2 FVKESK come from the germline V gene. The CDR3 has 14 amino acids. Trimming took off 1 base at V and 4 bases at J, with 8 bases between the two ends. The DNA of the CDR3 is TGTGCCAGCAGCCAAGCGACTACTTACAATGAGCAGTTCTTC. The encoded protein is CASSQATTYNEQFF. Full variable domain (outside the CDR3, taken from reference TRBV14 and TRBJ2-1): EAGVTQFPSHSVIEKGQTVTLRCDPISGHDNLYWYRRVMGKEIKFLLHFVKESKQDESGMPNNRFLAERTGGTYSTLKVQPAELEDSGVYFCASSQATTYNEQFFGPGTRLTVL.

The V gene is TRBV30, the J gene TRBJ1-4; D remains unclear. Germline V gene sequence: CDR1 GTSNPN, CDR2 SVGIG (reference sequence). There are 14 residues in the CDR3. The V end lost 0 bases, the J end lost 0 bases, and 5 bases lay between the germline ends. The DNA for the CDR3 is TGTGCCTGGAGTGTACGCACAACTAATGAAAAACTGTTTTTT. It is translated as CAWSVRTTNEKLFF. Filled out from reference TRBV30 and TRBJ1-4, the complete variable domain reads SQTIHQWPATLVQPVGSPLSLECTVEGTSNPNLYWYRQAAGRGLQLLFYSVGIGQISSEVPQNLSASRPQDRQFILSSKKLLLSDSGFYLCAWSVRTTNEKLFFGSGTQLSVL.

This chain connects TRBV7-2 to TRBJ2-1; D may be TRBD2 (6 bases). Germline CDR1 and CDR2: SGHTA and FQGNSA. The V end was cut by 0 bases, the J end by 1 base, with 16 bases between. The CDR3 is 18 amino acids. CDR3 amino acids: CASSLAQTTSGSYNEQFF. CDR3 coding DNA: TGTGCCAGCAGCTTAGCCCAGACGACAAGCGGGTCCTACAATGAGCAGTTCTTC.

The rearrangement links TRBV10-2 to TRBJ2-3; TRBD2 might be the D (5 bases). Per germline, CDR1 WSHSY and CDR2 SAAADI. V lost 1 base and J lost 3, with 8 bases in between. The CDR3 has 14 residues. The CDR3, as DNA: TGCGCCAGCAGTGAGTACGGGGTGACAGATACGCAGTATTTT. Encoded protein: CASSEYGVTDTQYF.

This chain links TRBV2 with TRBJ1-2; no clear D gene. Germline V gene lookup returns CDR1 SNHLY and CDR2 FYNNEI. Between the trimmed V and J ends, which lost 8 bases and 8 bases, there was a span of 15 bases. The CDR3 loop spans 12 amino acids. CDR3 region: CASRFTGSGYTF. CDR3 in DNA: TGTGCCAGCCGATTCACCGGGTCGGGCTACACCTTC.

This clone was seen only a few times. The rearrangement uses TRBV7-6 and TRBJ2-3, with TRBD1 as a possible D gene (6 bases). Per the germline V gene, CDR1 is SGHVS and CDR2 is FNYEAQ. This CDR3 region has 13 residues. V was pared by 5 bases and J by 6 bases, with 12 bases between. The CDR3 sequence is CASSIQGLDTQYF. Written as DNA, the CDR3 is TGTGCCAGCAGCATACAGGGTCTGGATACGCAGTATTTT.

The chain couples TRBV11-2 to TRBJ1-4, with D perhaps matching TRBD1 (5 bases). The CDR3 is made up of 16 amino acids. Trimming took off 1 base at V and 4 bases at J, with 13 bases between the two ends. The germline V gene encodes CDR1 SGHAT and CDR2 FQNNGV. The CDR3 DNA follows: TGTGCCAGCAGCTTAGGGGGGGGACGTTTTAATGAAAAACTGTTTTTT. This sequence encodes CASSLGGGRFNEKLFF.

The chain employs TRBV21-1 and TRBJ1-2. TRBV21-1 represents a pseudogene. The CDR3 has 16 amino acids. CDR3 protein: CASRPKSGRWNYGYTF. The CDR3 region has the DNA TGTGCCAGCAGGCCAAAGTCGGGTAGATGGAACTATGGCTACACCTTC.

The V call is TRBV30, the J call TRBJ2-1, with 7 bases identical to TRBD2. The junction had 9 bases not matched to a gene; V was cut back by 1 base and J by 9 bases. The CDR3 is 14 amino acids. Germline-derived CDR1 and CDR2 are GTSNPN and SVGIG (reference sequence). The CDR3 nucleotides are TGTGCCTGGAGTGGTACTAGCGACTTAAGTGAGCAGTTCTTC. Protein: CAWSGTSDLSEQFF.